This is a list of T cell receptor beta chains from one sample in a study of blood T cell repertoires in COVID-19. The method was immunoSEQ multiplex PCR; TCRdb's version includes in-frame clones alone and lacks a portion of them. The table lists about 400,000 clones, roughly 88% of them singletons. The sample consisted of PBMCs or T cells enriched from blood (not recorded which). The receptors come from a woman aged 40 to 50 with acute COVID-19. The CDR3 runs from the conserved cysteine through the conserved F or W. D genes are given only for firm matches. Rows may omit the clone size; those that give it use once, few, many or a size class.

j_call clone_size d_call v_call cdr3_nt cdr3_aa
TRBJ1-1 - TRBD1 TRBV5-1 TGCGCCAGCAGCTTGATGTCCCAGGGGGCCACTGAAGCTTTCTTT CASSLMSQGATEAFF
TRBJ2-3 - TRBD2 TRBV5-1 TGCGCCAGCAGCTTGTCTAGCGGGACAGATACGCAGTATTTT CASSLSSGTDTQYF
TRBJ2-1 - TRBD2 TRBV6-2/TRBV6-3 TGTGCCAGCAGTTACACGGGCGCTAGCGGGGGGGCAAGTGAGCAGTTCTTC CASSYTGASGGASEQFF
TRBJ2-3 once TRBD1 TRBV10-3 TGTGCCGTACGAACGCAGGGGGTCCTCACAGATACGCAGTATTTT CAVRTQGVLTDTQYF
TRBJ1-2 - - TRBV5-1 TGCGCCAGCAGCACCGGACAGAGTAACTATGGCTACACCTTC CASSTGQSNYGYTF
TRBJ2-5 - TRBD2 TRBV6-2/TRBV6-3 TGTGCCAGCAGTACCCTGGGACTAGCGGTTATCCAAGAGACCCAGTACTTC CASSTLGLAVIQETQYF
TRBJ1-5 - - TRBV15 TGTGCCACCAGCTTAACGGATCAGCCCCAGCATTTT CATSLTDQPQHF
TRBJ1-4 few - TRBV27 TGTGCCAGCAGTTTCGGCGGCGGTGAAAAACTGTTTTTT CASSFGGGEKLFF
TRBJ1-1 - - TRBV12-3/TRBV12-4 TGTGCCAGCTCAACAGGGAACGCTGAAGCTTTCTTT CASSTGNAEAFF
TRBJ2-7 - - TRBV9 TGTGCCAGCAGCGTACATCAGGGATCCTACGAGCAGTACTTC CASSVHQGSYEQYF
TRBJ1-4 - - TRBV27 TGTGCCAGCAAGTCCATAAGGGGAACTAATGAAAAACTGTTTTTT CASKSIRGTNEKLFF
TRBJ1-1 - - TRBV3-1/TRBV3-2 TGTGCCAGCAGCCAACCCGGAGGTAACACTGAAGCTTTCTTT CASSQPGGNTEAFF
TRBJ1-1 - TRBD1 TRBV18 TGTGCCAGCTCACCTTCTCGGTTTTCCGGGACAGTGAACACTGAAGCTTTCTTT CASSPSRFSGTVNTEAFF
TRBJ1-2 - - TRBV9 TGTGCCAGCAGCGTCAGTAGATATGGGGGCCGGGACACCTATGGCTACACCTTC CASSVSRYGGRDTYGYTF
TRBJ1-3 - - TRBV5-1 TGCGCCAGCAGCTTGGTGGCAGGAGGAAACACCATATATTTT CASSLVAGGNTIYF
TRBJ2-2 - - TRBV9 TGTGCCAGCAGCGTAGTAGTCGGGGAGCTGTTTTTT CASSVVVGELFF
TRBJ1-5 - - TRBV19 TGTGCCAGTAGTATAGGGCGGGCAGGCGACTTCTTCCCTAGCAATCAGCCCCAGCATTTT CASSIGRAGDFFPSNQPQHF
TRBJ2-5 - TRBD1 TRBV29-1 TGCAGCGCTGTAGGAGCAGGGGGAGAAGAGACCCAGTACTTC CSAVGAGGEETQYF
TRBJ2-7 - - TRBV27 TGTGCCAGCAGTTTATTTCACGGTATCAACGGCGAGCAGTACTTC CASSLFHGINGEQYF
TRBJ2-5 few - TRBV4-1 TGCGCCAGCAGCCAAAATGGCGGGTACGGGGAGACCCAGTACTTC CASSQNGGYGETQYF
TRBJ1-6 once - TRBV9 TGTGCCAGCAGCTCATCATATAATTCACCCCTCCACTTT CASSSSYNSPLHF
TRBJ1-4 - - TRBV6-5 TGTGCCAGCAGCCACGGAGCAGGGATTGAAAAACTGTTTTTT CASSHGAGIEKLFF
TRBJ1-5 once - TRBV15 TGTGCCACCAGCAGAAGCAGACATAGCAATCAGCCCCAGCATTTT CATSRSRHSNQPQHF
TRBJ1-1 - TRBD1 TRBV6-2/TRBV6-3 TGTGCCAGCAGTTACTCCACCTTAACAGGGGATAATGATGAAGCTTTCTTT CASSYSTLTGDNDEAFF
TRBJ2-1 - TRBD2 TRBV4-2 TGTGCCAGCAGCCCGGGGGGTCTTTACAATGAGCAGTTCTTC CASSPGGLYNEQFF
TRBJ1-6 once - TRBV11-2 TGTGCCAGCAGCTTAGGACAAAACTATAATTCACCCCTCCACTTT CASSLGQNYNSPLHF
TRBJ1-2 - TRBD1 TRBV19 TGTGCCAGTAGCCAAGGACAGGGCCGGGGCTACACCTTC CASSQGQGRGYTF
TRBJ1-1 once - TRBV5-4 TGTGCCAGCAGCTTCAGTAATGTGAACACTGAAGCTTTCTTT CASSFSNVNTEAFF
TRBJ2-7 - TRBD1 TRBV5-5 TGTGCCAGCAGCTTCGTGGACAGGGTAGAATACGAGCAGTACTTC CASSFVDRVEYEQYF
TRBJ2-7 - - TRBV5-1 TGCGCCAGCAGCTTGGCCGGGAGCCCCAACGAGCAGTACTTC CASSLAGSPNEQYF
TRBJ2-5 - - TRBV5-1 TGCGCCAGCAGCTTACAGAAAGAGACCCAGTACTTC CASSLQKETQYF
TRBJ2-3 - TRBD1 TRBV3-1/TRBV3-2 TGTGCCAGCAGGCGACAGGGGTCTAGCACAGATACGCAGTATTTT CASRRQGSSTDTQYF
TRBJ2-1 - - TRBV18 TGTGCCAGCTCTCTACTGGGGGGTAGTTCCTACAATGAGCAGTTCTTC CASSLLGGSSYNEQFF
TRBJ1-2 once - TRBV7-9 TGTGCCAGCAGCTTAGTCGGGGATGGCTACACCTTC CASSLVGDGYTF